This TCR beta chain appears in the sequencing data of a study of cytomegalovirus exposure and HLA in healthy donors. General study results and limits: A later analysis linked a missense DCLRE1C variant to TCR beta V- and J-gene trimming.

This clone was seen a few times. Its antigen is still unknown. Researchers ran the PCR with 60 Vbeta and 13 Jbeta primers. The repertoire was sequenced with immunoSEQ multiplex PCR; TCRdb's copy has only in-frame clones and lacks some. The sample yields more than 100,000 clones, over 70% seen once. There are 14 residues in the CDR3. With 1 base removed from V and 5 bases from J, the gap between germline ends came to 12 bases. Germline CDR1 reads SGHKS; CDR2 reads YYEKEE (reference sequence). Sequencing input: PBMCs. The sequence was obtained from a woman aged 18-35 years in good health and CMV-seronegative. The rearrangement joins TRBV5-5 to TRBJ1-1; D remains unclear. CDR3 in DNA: TGTGCCAGCAGCTTGACATATCTCTCTACTGAAGCTTTCTTT. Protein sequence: CASSLTYLSTEAFF.